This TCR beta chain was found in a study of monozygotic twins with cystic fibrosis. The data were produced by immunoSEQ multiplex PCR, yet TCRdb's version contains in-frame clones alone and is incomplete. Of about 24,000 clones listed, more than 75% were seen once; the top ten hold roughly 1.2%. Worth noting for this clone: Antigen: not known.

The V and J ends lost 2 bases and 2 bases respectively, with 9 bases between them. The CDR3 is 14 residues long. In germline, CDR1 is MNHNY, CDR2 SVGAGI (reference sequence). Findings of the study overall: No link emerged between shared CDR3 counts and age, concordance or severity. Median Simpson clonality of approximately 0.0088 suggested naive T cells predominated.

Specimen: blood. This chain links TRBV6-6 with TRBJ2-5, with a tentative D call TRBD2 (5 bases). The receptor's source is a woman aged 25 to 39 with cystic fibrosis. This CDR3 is CASSYAGEQETQYF. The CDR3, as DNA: TGTGCCAGCAGTTACGCCGGGGAGCAAGAGACCCAGTACTTC.